This entry is about one TCR beta chain. The antigen remains unidentified. These data are taken from a study of OX40 agonist ivuxolimab in advanced cancers. The wider study: Of mixed ages from about 23 to 85 and averaging approximately 60 years, the group was more than 65% male.

Sampling of blood occurred at baseline, cycle 4 day 1, and cycle 7 day 1. Libraries were prepared by immunoSEQ multiplex PCR; TCRdb keeps only in-frame clonotypes and omits some of them. This table holds about 100,000 clones, approximately 93% found once. Study-level findings and limits: CD4+ and CD8+ T cells in blood underwent clonal expansion by week 6 at 0.1 to 3.0 mg/kg.

The sequenced sample was CD4+ or CD8+ T cells sorted from blood, obtained in a trial of the OX40 agonist ivuxolimab. The receptor comes from an adult with an advanced solid tumor such as melanoma, head and neck, liver or kidney cancer.

This CDR3 is CASSLVAGKNIQYF. In DNA, the CDR3 is TGCGCCAGCAGCTTGGTGGCGGGAAAGAACATTCAGTACTTC. The genes are TRBV5-1 and TRBJ2-4; the D gene is possibly TRBD2 (6 bases). CDR1 is SGHRS, CDR2 YFSETQ, per germline. This CDR3 spans 14 amino acids. The V end lost 0 bases, the J end lost 7 bases, and 11 bases lay between the germline ends.